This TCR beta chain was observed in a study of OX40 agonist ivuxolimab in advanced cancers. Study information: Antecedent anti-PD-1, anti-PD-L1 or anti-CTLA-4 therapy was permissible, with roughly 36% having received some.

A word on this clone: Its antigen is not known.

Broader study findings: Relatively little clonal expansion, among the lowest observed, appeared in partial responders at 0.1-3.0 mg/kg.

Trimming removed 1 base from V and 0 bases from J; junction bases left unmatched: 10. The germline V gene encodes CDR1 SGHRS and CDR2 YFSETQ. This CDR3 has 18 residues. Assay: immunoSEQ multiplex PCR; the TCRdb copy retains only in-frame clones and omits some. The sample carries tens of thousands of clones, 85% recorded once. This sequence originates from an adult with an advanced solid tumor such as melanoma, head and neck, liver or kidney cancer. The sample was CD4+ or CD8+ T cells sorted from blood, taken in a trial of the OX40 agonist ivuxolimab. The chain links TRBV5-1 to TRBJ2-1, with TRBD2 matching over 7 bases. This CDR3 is CASSLLSLAASSYNEQFF. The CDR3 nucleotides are TGCGCCAGCAGCTTGTTATCTCTAGCGGCGAGCTCCTACAATGAGCAGTTCTTC.